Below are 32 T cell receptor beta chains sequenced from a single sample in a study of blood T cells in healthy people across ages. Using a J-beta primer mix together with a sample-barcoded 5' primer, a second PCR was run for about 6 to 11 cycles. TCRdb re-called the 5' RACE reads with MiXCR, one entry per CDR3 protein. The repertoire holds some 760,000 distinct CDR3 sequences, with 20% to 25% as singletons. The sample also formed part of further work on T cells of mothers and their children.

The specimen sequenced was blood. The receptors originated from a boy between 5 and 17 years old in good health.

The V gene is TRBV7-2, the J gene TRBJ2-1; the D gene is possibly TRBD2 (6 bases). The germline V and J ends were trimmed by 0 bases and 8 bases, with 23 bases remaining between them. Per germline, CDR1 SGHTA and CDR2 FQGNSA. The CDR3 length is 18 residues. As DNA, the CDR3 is TGTGCCAGCAGCTTAGCCACAGCTCCGGGGGTCGAATCGTATGAGCAGTTCTTC. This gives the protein CASSLATAPGVESYEQFF.

CDR3 DNA: TGTGCCAGCAGGATAGATGCGGGCGACTCTCTTGAGACCCAGTACTTC. Translated: CASRIDAGDSLETQYF. The rearrangement uses TRBV3-1 and TRBJ2-5; TRBD2 is a possible D gene (5 bases). From germline, CDR1 is LGHDT and CDR2 YNNKEL (reference sequence). The CDR3 is made up of 16 amino acids. V lost 6 bases to trimming and J lost 5 bases, with 22 bases between them.

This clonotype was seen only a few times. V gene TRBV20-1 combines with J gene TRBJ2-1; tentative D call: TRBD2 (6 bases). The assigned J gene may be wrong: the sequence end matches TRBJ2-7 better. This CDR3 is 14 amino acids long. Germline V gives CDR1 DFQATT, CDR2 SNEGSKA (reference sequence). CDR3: CSARGTGVAYEQYF. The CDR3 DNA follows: TGCAGTGCTAGGGGGACGGGGGTGGCCTACGAGCAGTACTTC.

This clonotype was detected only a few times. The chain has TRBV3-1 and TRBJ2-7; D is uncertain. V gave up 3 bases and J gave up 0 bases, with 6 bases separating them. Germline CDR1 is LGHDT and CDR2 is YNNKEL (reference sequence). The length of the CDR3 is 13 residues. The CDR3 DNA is TGTGCCAGCAGCCACTACAGCTCCTACGAGCAGTACTTC. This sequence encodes CASSHYSSYEQYF.

The DNA for the CDR3 is TGTGCCAGCGGACTAGCGGGAGGCGAGCAGTACTTC. This encodes CASGLAGGEQYF. The V and J genes are TRBV7-2 and TRBJ2-7, with 14 bases aligning to TRBD2. The CDR3 is 12 residues long. V was pared by 8 bases and J by 6 bases, with 0 bases of the junction left unmatched. CDR1 SGHTA and CDR2 FQGNSA come from the germline V gene.

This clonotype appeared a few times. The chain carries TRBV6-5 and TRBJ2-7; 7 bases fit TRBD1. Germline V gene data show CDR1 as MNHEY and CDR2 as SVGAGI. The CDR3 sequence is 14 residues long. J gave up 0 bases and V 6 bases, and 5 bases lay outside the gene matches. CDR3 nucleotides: TGTGCCAGCAGACGTGGACAGGTCTCCTACGAGCAGTACTTC. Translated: CASRRGQVSYEQYF.

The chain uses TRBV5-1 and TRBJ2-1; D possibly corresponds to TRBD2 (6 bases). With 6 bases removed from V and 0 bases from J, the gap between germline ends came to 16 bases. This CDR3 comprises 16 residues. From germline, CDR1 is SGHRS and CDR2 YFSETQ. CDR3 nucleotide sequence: TGCGCCAGCACCCTATTAGCGGTGAGCTCCTACAATGAGCAGTTCTTC. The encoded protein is CASTLLAVSSYNEQFF.

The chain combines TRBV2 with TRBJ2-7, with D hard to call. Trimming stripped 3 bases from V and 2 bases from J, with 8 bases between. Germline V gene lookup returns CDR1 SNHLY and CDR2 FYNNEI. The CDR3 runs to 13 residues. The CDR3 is CASSEGSAYEQYF. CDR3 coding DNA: TGTGCCAGCAGTGAGGGCAGTGCCTACGAGCAGTACTTC. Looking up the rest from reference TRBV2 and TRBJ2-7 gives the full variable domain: EPEVTQTPSHQVTQMGQEVILRCVPISNHLYFYWYRQILGQKVEFLVSFYNNEISEKSEIFDDQFSVERPDGSNFTLKIRSTKLEDSAMYFCASSEGSAYEQYFGPGTRLTVT.

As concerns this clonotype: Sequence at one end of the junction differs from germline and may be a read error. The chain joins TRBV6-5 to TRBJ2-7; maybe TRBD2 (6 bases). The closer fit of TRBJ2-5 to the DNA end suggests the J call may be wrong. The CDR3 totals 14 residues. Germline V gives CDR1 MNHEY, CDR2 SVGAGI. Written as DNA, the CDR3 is TGTGCCGGCAGTGAGGACTATTCCCAAGAGACCCAGTACTTC. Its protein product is CAGSEDYSQETQYF.

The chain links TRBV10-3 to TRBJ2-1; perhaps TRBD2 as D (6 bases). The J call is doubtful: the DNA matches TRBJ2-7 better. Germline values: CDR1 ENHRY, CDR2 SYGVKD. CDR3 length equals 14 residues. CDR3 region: CAISEGGAPYEQYF. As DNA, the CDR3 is TGTGCCATCAGTGAGGGAGGGGCACCCTACGAGCAGTACTTC.

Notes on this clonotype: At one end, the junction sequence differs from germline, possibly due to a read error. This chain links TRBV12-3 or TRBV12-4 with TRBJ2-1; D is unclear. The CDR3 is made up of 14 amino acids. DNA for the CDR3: TGTGCCAGCAGCTTAGACTTAATATACAATGAGCAGTTCTTC. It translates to CASSLDLIYNEQFF.

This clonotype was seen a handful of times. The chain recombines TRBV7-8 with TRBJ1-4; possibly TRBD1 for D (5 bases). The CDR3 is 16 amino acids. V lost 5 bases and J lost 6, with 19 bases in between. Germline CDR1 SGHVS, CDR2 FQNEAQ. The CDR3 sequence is CASSILQDYFDEKLFF. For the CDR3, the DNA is TGTGCCAGCAGCATCCTACAGGACTACTTTGATGAAAAACTGTTTTTT.

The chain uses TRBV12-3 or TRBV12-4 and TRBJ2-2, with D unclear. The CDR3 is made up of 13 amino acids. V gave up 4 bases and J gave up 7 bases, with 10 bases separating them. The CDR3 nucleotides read TGTGCCAGCAGTTACGACCAGTACGGGGAGCTGTTTTTT. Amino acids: CASSYDQYGELFF.

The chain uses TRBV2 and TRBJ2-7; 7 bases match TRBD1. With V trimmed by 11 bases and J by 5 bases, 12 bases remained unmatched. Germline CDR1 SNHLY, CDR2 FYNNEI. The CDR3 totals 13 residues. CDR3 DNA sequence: TGTGCCGTAGACCACCGGGACAGCAACGAGCAGTACTTC. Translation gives CAVDHRDSNEQYF.

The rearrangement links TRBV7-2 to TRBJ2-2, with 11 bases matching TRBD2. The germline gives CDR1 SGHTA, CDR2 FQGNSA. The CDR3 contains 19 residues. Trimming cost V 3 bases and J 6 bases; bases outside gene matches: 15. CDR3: CASSFPLVGSGGAAGELFF. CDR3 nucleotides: TGTGCCAGCAGCTTCCCCCTTGTAGGTAGCGGGGGGGCCGCCGGGGAGCTGTTTTTT.

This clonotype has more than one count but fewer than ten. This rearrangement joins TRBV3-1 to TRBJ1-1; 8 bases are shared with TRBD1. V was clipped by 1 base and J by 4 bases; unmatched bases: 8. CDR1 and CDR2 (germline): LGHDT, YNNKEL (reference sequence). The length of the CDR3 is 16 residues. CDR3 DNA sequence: TGTGCCAGCAGCCAAGGGACAGGGCTGGCGCGCACTGAAGCTTTCTTT. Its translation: CASSQGTGLARTEAFF.

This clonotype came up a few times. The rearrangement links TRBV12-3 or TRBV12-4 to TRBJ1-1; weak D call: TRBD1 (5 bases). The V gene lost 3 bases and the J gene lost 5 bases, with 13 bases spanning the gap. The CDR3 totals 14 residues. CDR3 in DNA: TGTGCCAGCAGTTTGGTCGGGGGACGGACTGAAGCTTTCTTT. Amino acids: CASSLVGGRTEAFF.

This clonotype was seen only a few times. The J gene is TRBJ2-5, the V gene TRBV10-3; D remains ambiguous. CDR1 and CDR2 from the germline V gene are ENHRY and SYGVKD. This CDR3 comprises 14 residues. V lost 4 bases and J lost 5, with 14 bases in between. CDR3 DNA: TGTGCCATCAGTGTTGGCAGGTCGGGTGAGACCCAGTACTTC. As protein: CAISVGRSGETQYF.

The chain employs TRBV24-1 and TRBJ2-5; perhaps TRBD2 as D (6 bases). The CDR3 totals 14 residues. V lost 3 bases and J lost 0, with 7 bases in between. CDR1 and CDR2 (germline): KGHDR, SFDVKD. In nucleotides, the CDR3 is TGTGCCACCAGTGATCGGGGGAACCAAGAGACCCAGTACTTC. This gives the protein CATSDRGNQETQYF.

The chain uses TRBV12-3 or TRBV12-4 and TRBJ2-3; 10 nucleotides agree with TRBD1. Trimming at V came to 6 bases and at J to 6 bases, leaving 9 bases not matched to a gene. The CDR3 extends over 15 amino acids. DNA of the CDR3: TGTGCCAGCAGCCGTGGCAGACAGGGGGCCGATACGCAGTATTTT. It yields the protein CASSRGRQGADTQYF.

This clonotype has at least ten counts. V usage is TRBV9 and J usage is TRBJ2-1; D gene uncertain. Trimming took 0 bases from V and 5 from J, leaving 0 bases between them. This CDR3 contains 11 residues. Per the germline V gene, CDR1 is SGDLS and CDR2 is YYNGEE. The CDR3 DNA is TGTGCCAGCAGCGTAGACAATGAGCAGTTCTTC. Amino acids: CASSVDNEQFF.

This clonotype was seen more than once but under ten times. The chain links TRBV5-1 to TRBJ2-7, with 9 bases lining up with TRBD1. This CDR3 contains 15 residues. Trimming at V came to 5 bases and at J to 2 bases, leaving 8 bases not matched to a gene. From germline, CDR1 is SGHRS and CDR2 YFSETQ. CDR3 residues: CASRRDREPTYEQYF. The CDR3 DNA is TGCGCCAGCAGGAGGGACAGGGAGCCTACCTACGAGCAGTACTTC.

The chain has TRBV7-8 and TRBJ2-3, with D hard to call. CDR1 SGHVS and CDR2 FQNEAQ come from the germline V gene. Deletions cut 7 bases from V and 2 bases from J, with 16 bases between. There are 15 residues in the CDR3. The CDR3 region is CASTGSHSVTDTQYF. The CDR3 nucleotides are TGTGCCAGCACCGGTAGCCATTCCGTCACAGATACGCAGTATTTT.

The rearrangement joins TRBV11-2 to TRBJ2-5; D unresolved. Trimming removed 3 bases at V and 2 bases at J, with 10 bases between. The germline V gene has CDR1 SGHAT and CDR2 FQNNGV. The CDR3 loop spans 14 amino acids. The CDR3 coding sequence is TGTGCCAGCAGCTTTAACGGACCTCAAGAGACCCAGTACTTC. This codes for CASSFNGPQETQYF.

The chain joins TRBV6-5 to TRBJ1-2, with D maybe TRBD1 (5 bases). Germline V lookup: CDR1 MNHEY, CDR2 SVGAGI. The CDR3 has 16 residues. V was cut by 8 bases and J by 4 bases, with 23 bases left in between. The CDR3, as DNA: TGTGCCAGCGGACCTATCGACAGAGTTTTATCCTATGGCTACACCTTC. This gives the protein CASGPIDRVLSYGYTF.

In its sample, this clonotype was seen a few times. CDR3 sequence: CASSLSQGVAFF. In nucleotides, the CDR3 is TGTGCCAGCAGTTTATCCCAGGGGGTAGCTTTCTTT. The V call is TRBV28, the J call TRBJ1-1; TRBD1 agrees at 7 bases. The germline CDR1 and CDR2 sequences are MDHEN and SYDVKM. V was pared by 1 base and J by 10 bases, with 3 bases of the junction left unmatched. The CDR3 consists of 12 residues.

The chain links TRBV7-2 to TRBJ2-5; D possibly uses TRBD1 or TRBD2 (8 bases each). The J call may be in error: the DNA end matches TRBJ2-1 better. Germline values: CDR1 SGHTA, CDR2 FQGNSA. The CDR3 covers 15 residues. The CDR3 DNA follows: TGTGCCAGCAGATCCGGACTAGCAGGGGGCGCTGAGCAGTTCTTC. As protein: CASRSGLAGGAEQFF.

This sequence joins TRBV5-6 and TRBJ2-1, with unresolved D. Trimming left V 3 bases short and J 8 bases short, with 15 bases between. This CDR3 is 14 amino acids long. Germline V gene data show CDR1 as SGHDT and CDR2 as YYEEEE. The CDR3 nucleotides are TGTGCCAGCAGCTCCCCCACCCAGTTGGATGAGCAGTTCTTC. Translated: CASSSPTQLDEQFF.

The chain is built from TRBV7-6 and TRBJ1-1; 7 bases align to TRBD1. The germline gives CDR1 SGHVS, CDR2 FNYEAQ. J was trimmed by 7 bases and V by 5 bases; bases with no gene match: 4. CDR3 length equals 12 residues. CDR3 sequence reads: CASSHGTDEAFF. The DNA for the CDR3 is TGTGCCAGCAGCCACGGGACAGATGAAGCTTTCTTT.

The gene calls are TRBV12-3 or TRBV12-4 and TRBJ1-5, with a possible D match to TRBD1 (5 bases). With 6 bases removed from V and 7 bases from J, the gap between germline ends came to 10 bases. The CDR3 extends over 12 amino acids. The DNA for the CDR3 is TGTGCCAGCAGAACCGACAGCCAGCCCCAGCATTTT. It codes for CASRTDSQPQHF.

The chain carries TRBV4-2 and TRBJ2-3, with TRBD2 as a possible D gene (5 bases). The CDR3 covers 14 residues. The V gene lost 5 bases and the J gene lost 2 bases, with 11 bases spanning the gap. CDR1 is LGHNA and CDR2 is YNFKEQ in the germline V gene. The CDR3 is CASSTREITDTQYF. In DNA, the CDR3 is TGTGCCAGCAGCACAAGGGAGATCACAGATACGCAGTATTTT.

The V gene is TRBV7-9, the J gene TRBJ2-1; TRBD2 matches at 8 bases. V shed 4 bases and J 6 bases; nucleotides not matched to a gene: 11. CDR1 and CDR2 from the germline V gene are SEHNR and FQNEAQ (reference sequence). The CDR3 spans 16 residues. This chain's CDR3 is CASSSPISGDLNEQFF. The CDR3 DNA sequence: TGTGCCAGCAGCTCCCCAATTAGCGGGGACCTCAATGAGCAGTTCTTC. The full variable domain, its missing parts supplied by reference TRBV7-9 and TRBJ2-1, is DTGVSQNPRHKITKRGQNVTFRCDPISEHNRLYWYRQTLGQGPEFLTYFQNEAQLEKSRLLSDRFSAERPKGSFSTLEIQRTEQGDSAMYLCASSSPISGDLNEQFFGPGTRLTVL.